This passage covers 29 T cell receptor beta chains from one sample sequenced in a study of early stage breast cancer tumors. Assay: immunoSEQ multiplex PCR; the TCRdb copy retains only in-frame clones and omits some. This sample has under 30,000 clones, with roughly two thirds found just once. The sample taken for sequencing was blood. All receptors come from a person aged 50-59 years with breast cancer.

The chain is built from TRBV5-1 and TRBJ2-5, with TRBD2 identical over 9 bases. Germline V gene lookup returns CDR1 SGHRS and CDR2 YFSETQ. V trimming: 0 bases; J trimming: 4 bases; junction bases outside the gene matches: 10. This CDR3 is built from 17 residues. The CDR3 bases are TGCGCCAGCAGCTTGGCCTTAGTAGCGGGAGTGGGAGAGACCCAGTACTTC. Its protein is CASSLALVAGVGETQYF.

This sequence joins TRBV11-2 and TRBJ2-7, with unresolved D. Germline V CDR1 and CDR2: SGHAT, FQNNGV. CDR3 length: 13 residues. Trimming removed 5 bases from V and 2 bases from J, with 10 bases in between. The CDR3 loop is CASSPVGPYEQYF. The CDR3 DNA reads as TGTGCCAGCAGCCCAGTGGGCCCCTACGAGCAGTACTTC.

V usage is TRBV11-3 and J usage is TRBJ2-5, with D hard to call. Trimming pared 5 bases from V and 5 bases from J, leaving 9 bases between. Germline V CDR1 and CDR2: SGHNT, YENEEA. The CDR3 covers 12 residues. CDR3 residues: CASSDSGETQYF. The CDR3 DNA sequence: TGTGCCAGCAGCGACTCCGGGGAGACCCAGTACTTC.

This clone was picked up a small number of times. The V gene is TRBV2, the J gene TRBJ1-2, with D maybe TRBD1 (6 bases). Germline values: CDR1 SNHLY, CDR2 FYNNEI. The ends were cut back, 4 bases at V and 4 bases at J, with 13 bases in the middle. The CDR3 runs to 14 residues. Here the CDR3 reads CASSGTASAYGYTF. CDR3 nucleotide sequence: TGTGCCAGCAGTGGGACAGCTTCGGCCTATGGCTACACCTTC.

This chain connects TRBV6-1 to TRBJ1-1; D gene ambiguous. CDR1 MNHNS and CDR2 SASEGT come from the germline V gene. V dropped 5 bases and J dropped 1 base, with 8 bases sitting between them. The CDR3 has 13 amino acids. CDR3: CASSPSWNTEAFF. CDR3 coding DNA: TGTGCCAGCAGTCCAAGCTGGAACACTGAAGCTTTCTTT.

The chain has TRBV27 and TRBJ2-3; TRBD1 matches at 11 bases. CDR3 length: 16 residues. Germline V gene lookup returns CDR1 MNHEY and CDR2 SMNVEV (reference sequence). The J segment lost 10 bases and the V segment lost 8 bases, leaving 17 bases of the junction unmatched. The CDR3 DNA sequence: TGTGCCAGCGGACCCCTGGGACAGGGGGGGGGTAATCCGCAGTATTTT. It specifies CASGPLGQGGGNPQYF.

There are a few counts of this clone. V usage is TRBV10-3 and J usage is TRBJ2-1; D not certain. The CDR3 extends over 13 amino acids. V lost 6 bases, J lost 0 bases, and 6 bases lay in between. Per the germline V gene, CDR1 is ENHRY and CDR2 is SYGVKD. The CDR3 loop is CAISQLSYNEQFF. The DNA for the CDR3 is TGTGCCATCAGCCAGCTCTCCTACAATGAGCAGTTCTTC.

The chain combines TRBV11-3 with TRBJ2-1; TRBD2 agrees at 11 bases. The CDR3 sequence is 14 residues long. The germline gives CDR1 SGHNT, CDR2 YENEEA. V was pared by 3 bases and J by 7 bases, with 2 bases of the junction left unmatched. The CDR3 reads CASSFGTSGNEQFF. CDR3 in DNA: TGTGCCAGCAGCTTCGGGACTAGCGGAAATGAGCAGTTCTTC.

The CDR3 sequence: CASSLDRNTGELFF. The CDR3 region has the DNA TGTGCCAGCAGCTTAGACAGAAACACCGGGGAGCTGTTTTTT. This sequence joins TRBV5-4 and TRBJ2-2; D perhaps matches TRBD1 (5 bases). CDR3 length equals 14 residues. Germline CDR1 SGHNT, CDR2 YYREEE (reference sequence). V lost 2 bases, J lost 2 bases, and 7 bases lay in between.

The rearrangement uses TRBV7-8 and TRBJ1-5; 10 bases line up with TRBD1. The CDR3 length is 16 residues. With V trimmed by 5 bases and J by 1 base, 5 bases remained unmatched. CDR1 and CDR2 from the germline V gene are SGHVS and FQNEAQ. This CDR3 reads CASSIRTGGSNQPQHF. Here the CDR3 DNA reads TGTGCCAGCAGCATCCGGACAGGGGGAAGCAATCAGCCCCAGCATTTT.

The rearrangement uses TRBV4-2 and TRBJ2-2; D possibly corresponds to TRBD1 (5 bases). Between the trimmed V and J ends, which lost 1 base and 1 base, there was a span of 19 bases. Germline V gives CDR1 LGHNA, CDR2 YNFKEQ. The CDR3 is 19 residues long. CDR3 in DNA: TGTGCCAGCAGCCAAGCTTCGTGGGGCGTCGGTCAGAACACCGGGGAGCTGTTTTTT. This sequence encodes CASSQASWGVGQNTGELFF.

The genes are TRBV19 and TRBJ2-5; TRBD2 aligns across 11 bases. This CDR3 region has 16 residues. CDR1 LNHDA and CDR2 SQIVND come from the germline V gene (reference sequence). After removal of 4 bases from V and 2 bases from J, the junction contained 6 bases not matched to a gene. Here the CDR3 reads CASSRGLAGGQETQYF. CDR3 bases: TGTGCCAGTAGTAGGGGGTTAGCGGGAGGGCAAGAGACCCAGTACTTC.

The chain carries TRBV14 and TRBJ2-5; D ambiguous. With 2 bases removed from V and 2 bases from J, the gap between germline ends came to 12 bases. This CDR3 region has 15 residues. Germline CDR1 SGHDN, CDR2 FVKESK. The CDR3 coding sequence is TGTGCCAGCAGCCAACTGACGGGTCCTCAAGAGACCCAGTACTTC. Translation gives CASSQLTGPQETQYF.

This clone showed up just a few times. The rearrangement links TRBV9 to TRBJ1-2; D uncertain. CDR1 and CDR2 (germline): SGDLS, YYNGEE. V lost 6 bases to trimming and J lost 2 bases, with 14 bases between them. CDR3 length: 14 residues. The DNA of the CDR3 is TGTGCCAGCATGTTGGGGAGGAGAAACTATGGCTACACCTTC. Its protein is CASMLGRRNYGYTF.

The gene calls are TRBV6-5 and TRBJ2-1; D ambiguous. Trimming left V 0 bases short and J 0 bases short, with 9 bases between. The V gene's germline CDR1 is MNHEY and CDR2 SVGAGI. The CDR3 covers 16 residues. DNA of the CDR3: TGTGCCAGCAGTTACTCGTCACAGAGCTCCTACAATGAGCAGTTCTTC. Its protein is CASSYSSQSSYNEQFF.

The chain carries TRBV6-6 and TRBJ2-5, with unresolved D. Trimming left V 0 bases short and J 5 bases short, with 4 bases between. CDR3 size: 12 residues. The germline V gene encodes CDR1 MNHNY and CDR2 SVGAGI (reference sequence). The CDR3 sequence: CASSYSGETQYF. The DNA of the CDR3 is TGTGCCAGCAGTTACTCGGGGGAGACCCAGTACTTC.

The CDR3 loop reads CASSYGQAYGYTF. CDR3 in DNA: TGTGCCAGCAGTTACGGGCAGGCCTATGGCTACACCTTC. The chain has TRBV6-5 and TRBJ1-2; D is unclear. V lost 2 bases, J lost 4 bases, and 8 bases lay in between. Looked up from germline, CDR1 is MNHEY and CDR2 is SVGAGI. The CDR3 has 13 residues.

This chain connects TRBV15 to TRBJ2-1, with D unclear. This CDR3 is built from 11 residues. V gave up 3 bases and J gave up 10 bases, with 7 bases separating them. Germline V gene sequence: CDR1 LNHNV, CDR2 YYDKDF (reference sequence). CDR3 amino acids: CATSSGPEQFF. The DNA for the CDR3 is TGTGCCACCAGCAGCGGCCCGGAGCAGTTCTTC.

CDR3 protein: CAGGTSGRREQFF. CDR3 in DNA: TGTGCCGGAGGCACTAGCGGGAGAAGGGAGCAGTTCTTC. The V call is TRBV2, the J call TRBJ2-1, with TRBD2 matching over 11 bases. The CDR3 length is 13 residues. Trimming at V came to 11 bases and at J to 10 bases, leaving 10 bases not matched to a gene. The germline CDR1 and CDR2 sequences are SNHLY and FYNNEI.

The chain employs TRBV21-1 and TRBJ1-3. TRBV21-1 is a pseudogene segment. This CDR3 comprises 16 residues. The CDR3 coding sequence is TGTGCCAGCAGCATGAGGGGGGGGGCGCTGGGAAACACCATATATTTT. Its translation is CASSMRGGALGNTIYF.

V and J are TRBV5-4 and TRBJ2-1; no firm D call. Germline V gives CDR1 SGHNT, CDR2 YYREEE (reference sequence). Trimming left V 6 bases short and J 0 bases short, with 10 bases between. The CDR3 contains 14 residues. The CDR3 nucleotides read TGTGCCAGCACCGCGCAAAGCTCCTACAATGAGCAGTTCTTC. It codes for CASTAQSSYNEQFF.

V and J are TRBV25-1 and TRBJ2-3; 11 bases line up with TRBD2. The CDR3 sequence is 15 residues long. V shed 6 bases, J shed 0 bases, and the junction held 2 bases outside the gene matches. Germline loops: CDR1 MGHDK, CDR2 SYGVNS. This CDR3 reads CASSASGRSTDTQYF. The DNA of the CDR3 is TGTGCCAGCAGCGCTAGCGGGAGGAGCACAGATACGCAGTATTTT.

This sequence joins TRBV7-9 and TRBJ2-7, with 8 bases matching TRBD1. The CDR3 is 14 residues long. Germline V gene lookup returns CDR1 SEHNR and CDR2 FQNEAQ (reference sequence). J gave up 2 bases and V 1 base, and 1 base lay outside the gene matches. In nucleotides, the CDR3 is TGTGCCAGCAGCTTAGTGGACAGGGCCTACGAGCAGTACTTC. Translating it yields CASSLVDRAYEQYF. The full variable domain, completed using reference TRBV7-9 and TRBJ2-7, is DTGVSQNPRHKITKRGQNVTFRCDPISEHNRLYWYRQTLGQGPEFLTYFQNEAQLEKSRLLSDRFSAERPKGSFSTLEIQRTEQGDSAMYLCASSLVDRAYEQYFGPGTRLTVT.

A few counts support this clone. V gene TRBV7-2 combines with J gene TRBJ2-5; TRBD2 agrees at 7 bases. V was pared by 3 bases and J by 4 bases, with 2 bases of the junction left unmatched. CDR1 and CDR2 from the germline V gene are SGHTA and FQGNSA. This CDR3 has 13 residues. The CDR3: CASSFGGRETQYF. The CDR3 DNA reads as TGTGCCAGCAGCTTCGGGGGGAGAGAGACCCAGTACTTC.

The gene calls are TRBV10-1 and TRBJ1-4; D remains ambiguous. The CDR3 totals 13 residues. V lost 7 bases, J lost 4 bases, and 10 bases lay in between. The V gene's germline CDR1 is WNHNN and CDR2 SYGVQD (reference sequence). Here the CDR3 DNA reads TGCGCCAGCACCACATTCTGTAATGAAAAACTGTTTTTT. Amino acids: CASTTFCNEKLFF.

The chain recombines TRBV14 with TRBJ2-5, with D tentatively TRBD1 or TRBD2 (5 bases each). The DNA end lines up better with TRBJ2-7; the J call may be wrong. The CDR3 loop spans 14 amino acids. Germline values: CDR1 SGHDN, CDR2 FVKESK. The CDR3 region has the DNA TGTGCCAGCAGCCAAGGCCTGGGGGTTTACGAGCAGTACTTC. Amino acid sequence: CASSQGLGVYEQYF.

V usage is TRBV10-3 and J usage is TRBJ1-1, with D tentatively TRBD1 (6 bases). Trimming cost V 9 bases and J 6 bases, with 17 bases left between them. Germline loops: CDR1 ENHRY, CDR2 SYGVKD. This CDR3 has 13 amino acids. The CDR3 reads CAIKRQVQAEAFF. The DNA for the CDR3 is TGTGCCATTAAAAGACAGGTTCAGGCTGAAGCTTTCTTT.

The genes are TRBV7-6 and TRBJ2-5; 9 bases fit TRBD2. The V gene end was trimmed by 1 base and the J gene end by 0 bases; junction bases not matched to a gene: 0. Germline V gene lookup returns CDR1 SGHVS and CDR2 FNYEAQ. The CDR3 loop spans 15 amino acids. CDR3 protein: CASSLVAGDQETQYF. CDR3 DNA: TGTGCCAGCAGCTTAGTAGCGGGAGACCAAGAGACCCAGTACTTC.

J is TRBJ2-3 and V is TRBV19; D gene uncertain. Germline V gene lookup returns CDR1 LNHDA and CDR2 SQIVND (reference sequence). V was clipped by 4 bases and J by 0 bases, with 14 bases between them. The CDR3 spans 16 residues. The CDR3 reads CASSKKGSSSTDTQYF. The CDR3 nucleotides are TGTGCCAGTAGTAAAAAGGGCAGCTCTAGCACAGATACGCAGTATTTT.